These 12 T cell receptor beta chains share one sample of origin, sequenced in a study of T cell clonotyping in hematopoietic cell transplantation. Produced via immunoSEQ multiplex PCR; TCRdb's table is partial and in-frame only. In the table there are roughly 42,000 clones, roughly 94% of which are singletons. The sequencing sample was made of peripheral blood mononuclear cells. Receptors were obtained from a woman between 50 and 59 years old in good health. Some clones in this sample may be carry-over from other donors' samples.

The V call is TRBV27, the J call TRBJ1-1; 7 bases are shared with TRBD1. The CDR3 is 14 amino acids. V shed 0 bases, J shed 12 bases, and the junction held 10 bases outside the gene matches. CDR1 MNHEY and CDR2 SMNVEV come from the germline V gene (reference sequence). Written as DNA, the CDR3 is TGTGCCAGCAGTTTATCGTTCTTTCAGGGGGGAACTTTCTTT. This translates into CASSLSFFQGGTFF.

The rearrangement links TRBV2 to TRBJ2-1; 7 positions agree with TRBD1. This CDR3 has 14 residues. The germline CDR1 and CDR2 sequences are SNHLY and FYNNEI. J lost 6 bases, V lost 5 bases, and 7 bases had no gene match. The CDR3: CASSRDRAGNEQFF. CDR3 nucleotide sequence: TGTGCCAGCAGTCGAGACAGGGCTGGCAATGAGCAGTTCTTC.

The rearrangement uses TRBV2 and TRBJ2-1; D gene unclear. CDR3 length equals 13 residues. CDR1 is SNHLY and CDR2 is FYNNEI in the germline V gene. Trimming took 3 bases from V and 5 from J, leaving 8 bases between them. The CDR3 DNA reads as TGTGCCAGCAGTGAGTACTATGACAATGAGCAGTTCTTC. It yields the protein CASSEYYDNEQFF.

The chain is built from TRBV5-6 and TRBJ2-5, with 7 positions matching TRBD1. V shed 2 bases and J 9 bases; nucleotides not matched to a gene: 10. CDR3 length equals 14 residues. The germline CDR1 and CDR2 sequences are SGHDT and YYEEEE. The CDR3 is CASSFGVGGRAQYF. The DNA of the CDR3 is TGTGCCAGCAGCTTCGGGGTAGGGGGCAGGGCCCAGTACTTC. Based on the CDR3 plus reference TRBV5-6 and TRBJ2-5, the full variable domain is DAGVTQSPTHLIKTRGQQVTLRCSPKSGHDTVSWYQQALGQGPQFIFQYYEEEERQRGNFPDRFSGHQFPNYSSELNVNALLLGDSALYLCASSFGVGGRAQYFGPGTRLLVL.

The chain joins TRBV27 to TRBJ1-5; D gene unclear. Per germline, CDR1 MNHEY and CDR2 SMNVEV (reference sequence). The length of the CDR3 is 12 residues. V lost 5 bases and J lost 7, with 9 bases in between. The DNA for the CDR3 is TGTGCCAGCAGTAGCACGGAGCAGCCCCAGCATTTT. Translating gives CASSSTEQPQHF.

The chain employs TRBV13 and TRBJ1-6; 8 bases fit TRBD1. Trimming cost V 0 bases and J 9 bases; bases outside gene matches: 1. The CDR3 is made up of 14 amino acids. Looked up from germline, CDR1 is PRHDT and CDR2 is FYEKMQ (reference sequence). The CDR3 region has the DNA TGTGCCAGCAGCTTAGGCAGGGGGCTTTCACCCCTCCACTTT. Translated: CASSLGRGLSPLHF.

The CDR3 bases are TGTGCCAGCAGCCTGGGGAGGGACTACGAGCAGTACTTC. Its translation is CASSLGRDYEQYF. The chain employs TRBV5-6 and TRBJ2-7, with 7 nucleotides matching TRBD2. The CDR3 totals 13 residues. Germline V gene lookup returns CDR1 SGHDT and CDR2 YYEEEE. V lost 4 bases to trimming and J lost 3 bases; unmatched junction nucleotides: 4.

The chain has TRBV7-7 and TRBJ2-5; a possible D gene is TRBD2 (5 bases). Germline CDR1 is SSHAT and CDR2 is FNYEAQ (reference sequence). Trimming took off 1 base at V and 3 bases at J, with 9 bases between the two ends. The CDR3 is 14 amino acids. The CDR3 spells CASSLVHGEETQYF. The CDR3, as DNA: TGTGCCAGCAGCTTAGTTCACGGGGAAGAGACCCAGTACTTC.

This chain links TRBV5-1 with TRBJ1-1, with D uncertain. Trimming pared 0 bases from V and 5 bases from J, leaving 8 bases between. The CDR3 runs 13 residues. The V gene's germline CDR1 is SGHRS and CDR2 YFSETQ. In DNA form, the CDR3 reads TGCGCCAGCAGCTTGGTAGAAGGGACTGAAGCTTTCTTT. This gives the protein CASSLVEGTEAFF. Full variable domain (missing parts from reference TRBV5-1 and TRBJ1-1): KAGVTQTPRYLIKTRGQQVTLSCSPISGHRSVSWYQQTPGQGLQFLFEYFSETQRNKGNFPGRFSGRQFSNSRSEMNVSTLELGDSALYLCASSLVEGTEAFFGQGTRLTVV.

This clone was counted once. This CDR3 is CASSSSSGGAYNEQFF. The CDR3 nucleotides read TGTGCCAGCAGTTCCTCTAGCGGGGGGGCTTACAATGAGCAGTTCTTC. This chain connects TRBV11-2 to TRBJ2-1; 12 bases fit TRBD2. V was clipped by 6 bases and J by 4 bases; unmatched bases: 7. This CDR3 has 16 residues. Germline V gene data show CDR1 as SGHAT and CDR2 as FQNNGV.

This chain connects TRBV7-2 to TRBJ1-2; D may be TRBD1 (5 bases). The CDR3 is 16 residues long. V shed 1 base and J shed 4 bases, with 16 bases lying between them. Germline CDR1 SGHTA, CDR2 FQGNSA. The CDR3 region is CASSLDPSQGGYGYTF. The DNA for the CDR3 is TGTGCCAGCAGCTTAGACCCCTCTCAGGGTGGCTATGGCTACACCTTC.

J is TRBJ2-7 and V is TRBV4-2, with 13 nucleotides matching TRBD2. Unmatched junction bases numbered 4, after V lost 0 bases and J lost 5 bases. CDR1 LGHNA and CDR2 YNFKEQ come from the germline V gene. This CDR3 is 16 amino acids long. CDR3 DNA: TGTGCCAGCAGCCAAGATATCGGGACTAGCGGGGACGAGCAGTACTTC. Its protein product is CASSQDIGTSGDEQYF.